This T cell receptor (beta chain) stems from a study of T cells in localized non-small cell lung cancer. Germline assignment: CDR1 SQVTM and CDR2 ANQGSEA. Trimming left V 4 bases short and J 1 base short, with 10 bases between. CDR3 length equals 13 residues. Some clones are missing from TCRdb's copy, which holds only in-frame ones; the method was immunoSEQ multiplex PCR. Found here are about 4,000 clones, approximately 30% of them singletons; the top ten hold less than 15%. This clone was counted between two and nine times. The clonotype comes from a man between 40 and 70 years old with stage II lung adenocarcinoma. The material sequenced was lung tumor tissue, taken before any cancer treatment. J is TRBJ1-1 and V is TRBV29-1; no reliable D call. The CDR3, as DNA: TGCAGCGTTGCCCCAAGTGGGAACACTGAAGCTTTCTTT. It translates to CSVAPSGNTEAFF. Based on the CDR3 plus reference TRBV29-1 and TRBJ1-1, the full variable domain is SAVISQKPSRDICQRGTSLTIQCQVDSQVTMMFWYRQQPGQSLTLIATANQGSEATYESGFVIDKFPISRPNLTFSTLTVSNMSPEDSSIYLCSVAPSGNTEAFFGQGTRLTVV.